This T cell receptor beta chain came from a study of breast tumors, draining lymph nodes, adjacent tissues. Findings and limits, study-wide: Most tumor T cells seemingly derive from lymph node, then expand in tumor. Compared with basal-like, luminal-like tumors shared significantly more repertoire with nontumor tissue. Tumors had less TCR diversity than lymph nodes, more than nontumor tissue.

V was pared by 6 bases and J by 17 bases, with 5 bases of the junction left unmatched. This CDR3 contains 11 residues. The germline gives CDR1 SEHNR, CDR2 FQNEAQ (reference sequence). From the multiplex PCR reads, TCRdb called clonotypes with MiXCR, one entry per CDR3 protein. The profile covers 150,000 to 200,000 distinct CDR3 sequences, with roughly a third appearing a single time and approximately 4.3% taken by the ten largest. The lymph nodes were axillary draining lymph nodes from breast cancer patients. For this clonotype: The antigen remains undetermined.

The sequencing input was axillary lymph node tissue. This TCR derives from a female donor with breast cancer. Some clones in this sample may be carry-over from other donors' samples. The rearrangement uses TRBV7-9 and TRBJ2-6; 9 bases agree with TRBD1. CDR3 DNA sequence: TGTGCCAGCAGTCCGGGACAGGGATTGACTTTC. Its translation: CASSPGQGLTF. The variable domain in full, with the rest retrieved from reference TRBV7-9 and TRBJ2-6, is DTGVSQNPRHKITKRGQNVTFRCDPISEHNRLYWYRQTLGQGPEFLTYFQNEAQLEKSRLLSDRFSAERPKGSFSTLEIQRTEQGDSAMYLCASSPGQGLTFGAGSRLTVL.